This T cell receptor (beta chain) was documented in a study of identical twins. Germline V gives CDR1 SEHNR, CDR2 FQNEAQ (reference sequence). The CDR3 runs to 12 residues. The V gene end was trimmed by 5 bases and the J gene end by 5 bases; junction bases not matched to a gene: 2. A single record per CDR3 protein comes from TCRdb applying MiXCR to the 5' RACE reads. Here the sample spans roughly 720,000 distinct CDR3 sequences, about 20% being singletons. These same records also appear under a second study, on T cells expressing NK-cell markers. In that study: The leading position in the CD3+CD56-NKG2C+ fraction of several donors also went to these clonotypes.

This TCR derives from a young woman in good health. The rearrangement uses TRBV7-9 and TRBJ2-7; 8 positions match TRBD1. The sequenced sample was PBMCs. As DNA, the CDR3 is TGTGCCAGCAGCGACAGGGGACACGAGCAGTACTTC. It yields the protein CASSDRGHEQYF.